This T cell receptor beta chain was captured by sequencing in a study of cytomegalovirus exposure and HLA in healthy donors. Study observations and caveats: The investigators catalogued under 200 TCR beta chains as cytomegalovirus-associated. A later analysis found first-cohort TCR clusters tended to co-occur in the approximately 110 validation repertoires.

On this clone itself: Its antigen remains unidentified.

The table came from immunoSEQ multiplex PCR; TCRdb's copy has only in-frame clones and leaves some out. The table lists roughly 150,000 clones, about nine tenths of them singletons. V shed 2 bases and J shed 3 bases, with 10 bases lying between them. The CDR3 loop spans 14 amino acids. Looked up from germline, CDR1 is SGHVS and CDR2 is FQNEAQ. The V gene is TRBV7-8, the J gene TRBJ1-2; TRBD1 is a possible D gene (5 bases). The TCR comes from a man in his late teens or twenties in good health and CMV-seropositive. The sequenced material came from PBMCs. CDR3 bases: TGTGCCAGCAGCTTAAGTACCAGGGACTATGGCTACACCTTC. Translating gives CASSLSTRDYGYTF. The full variable domain, rest sourced from reference TRBV7-8 and TRBJ1-2, is GAGVSQSPRYKVAKRGQDVALRCDPISGHVSLFWYQQALGQGPEFLTYFQNEAQLDKSGLPSDRFFAERPEGSVSTLKIQRTQQEDSAVYLCASSLSTRDYGYTFGSGTRLTVV.